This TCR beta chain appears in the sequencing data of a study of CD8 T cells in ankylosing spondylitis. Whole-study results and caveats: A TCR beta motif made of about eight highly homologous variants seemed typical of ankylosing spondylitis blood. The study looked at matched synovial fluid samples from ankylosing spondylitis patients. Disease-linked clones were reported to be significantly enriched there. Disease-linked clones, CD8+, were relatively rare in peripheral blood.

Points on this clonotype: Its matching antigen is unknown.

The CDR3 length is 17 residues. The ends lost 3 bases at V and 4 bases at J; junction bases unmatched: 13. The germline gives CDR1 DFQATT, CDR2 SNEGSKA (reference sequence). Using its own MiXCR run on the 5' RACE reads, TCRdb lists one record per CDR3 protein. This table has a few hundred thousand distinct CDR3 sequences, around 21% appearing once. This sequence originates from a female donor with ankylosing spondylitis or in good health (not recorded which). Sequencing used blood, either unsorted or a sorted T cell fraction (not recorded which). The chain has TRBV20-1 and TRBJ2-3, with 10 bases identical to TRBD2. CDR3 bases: TGCAGTGCTAGTTGGTTGATACTAGCGGGAAGTGCAGATACGCAGTATTTT. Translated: CSASWLILAGSADTQYF.